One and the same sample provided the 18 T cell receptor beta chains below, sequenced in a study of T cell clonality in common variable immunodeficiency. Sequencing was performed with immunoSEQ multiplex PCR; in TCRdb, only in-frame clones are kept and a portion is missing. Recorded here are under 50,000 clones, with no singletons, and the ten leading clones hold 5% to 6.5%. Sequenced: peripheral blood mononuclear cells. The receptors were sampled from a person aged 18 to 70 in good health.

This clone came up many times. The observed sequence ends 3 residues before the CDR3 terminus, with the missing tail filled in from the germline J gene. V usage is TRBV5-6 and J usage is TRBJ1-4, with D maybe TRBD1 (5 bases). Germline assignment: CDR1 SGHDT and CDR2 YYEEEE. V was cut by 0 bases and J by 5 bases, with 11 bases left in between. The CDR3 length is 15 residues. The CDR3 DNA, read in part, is TGTGCCAGCAGCTTGGGACAGACAATAAATGAAAAA. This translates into CASSLGQTINEK. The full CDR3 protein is CASSLGQTINEKLFF. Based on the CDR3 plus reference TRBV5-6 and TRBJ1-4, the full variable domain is DAGVTQSPTHLIKTRGQQVTLRCSPKSGHDTVSWYQQALGQGPQFIFQYYEEEERQRGNFPDRFSGHQFPNYSSELNVNALLLGDSALYLCASSLGQTINEKLFFGSGTQLSVL.

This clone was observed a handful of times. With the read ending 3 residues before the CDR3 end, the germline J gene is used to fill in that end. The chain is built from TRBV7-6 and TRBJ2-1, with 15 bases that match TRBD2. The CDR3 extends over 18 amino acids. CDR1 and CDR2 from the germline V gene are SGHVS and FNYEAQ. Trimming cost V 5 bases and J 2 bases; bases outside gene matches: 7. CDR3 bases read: TGTGCCAGCAGCGCCGGACTAGCGGGGGGGCAGCCCTACAATGAG. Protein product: CASSAGLAGGQPYNE. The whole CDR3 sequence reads CASSAGLAGGQPYNEQFF.

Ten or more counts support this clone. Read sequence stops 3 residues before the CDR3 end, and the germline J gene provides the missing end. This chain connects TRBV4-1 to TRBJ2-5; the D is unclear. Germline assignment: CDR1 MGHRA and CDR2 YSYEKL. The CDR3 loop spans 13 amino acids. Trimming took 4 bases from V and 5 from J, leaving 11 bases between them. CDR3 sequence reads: CASSRLSEETQYF. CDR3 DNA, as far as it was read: TGCGCCAGCAGCCGATTATCAGAGGAGACC.

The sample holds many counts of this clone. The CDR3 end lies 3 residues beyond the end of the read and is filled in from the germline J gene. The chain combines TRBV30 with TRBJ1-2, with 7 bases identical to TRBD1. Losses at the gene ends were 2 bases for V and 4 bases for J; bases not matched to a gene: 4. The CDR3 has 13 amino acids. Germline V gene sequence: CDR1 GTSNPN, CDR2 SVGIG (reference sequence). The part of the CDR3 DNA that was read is TGTGCCTGGAGTCCAACAGGGGCCTATGGC. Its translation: CAWSPTGAYG. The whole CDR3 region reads CAWSPTGAYGYTF.

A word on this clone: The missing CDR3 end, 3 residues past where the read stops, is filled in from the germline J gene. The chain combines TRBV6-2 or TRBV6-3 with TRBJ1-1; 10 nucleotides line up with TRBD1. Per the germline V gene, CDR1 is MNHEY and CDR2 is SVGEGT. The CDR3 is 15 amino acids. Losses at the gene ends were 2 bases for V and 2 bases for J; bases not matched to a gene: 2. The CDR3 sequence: CASSYPTGGNTEAFF. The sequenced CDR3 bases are TGTGCCAGCAGTTACCCGACAGGGGGCAACACTGAA.

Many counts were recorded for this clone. The CDR3 bases that were read are TGTGCCAGTAGTATAGGGCCAGGGGCGGCCTACGAG. Translation gives CASSIGPGAAYE. The full CDR3 protein reads CASSIGPGAAYEQYF. The rearrangement uses TRBV19 and TRBJ2-7; possible D gene TRBD1, 6 bases. Read sequence stops 3 residues before the CDR3 end, and the germline J gene provides the missing end. The V end lost 1 base, the J end lost 2 bases, and 12 bases lay between the germline ends. CDR1 LNHDA and CDR2 SQIVND come from the germline V gene (reference sequence). The CDR3 covers 15 residues.

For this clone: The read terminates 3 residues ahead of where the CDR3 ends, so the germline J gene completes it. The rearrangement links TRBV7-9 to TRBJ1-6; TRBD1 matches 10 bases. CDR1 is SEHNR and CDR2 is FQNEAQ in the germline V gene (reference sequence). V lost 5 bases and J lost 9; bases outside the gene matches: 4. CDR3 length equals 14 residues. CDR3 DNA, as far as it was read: TGTGCCAGCAGCCCGGACAGGGGGGGTTCACCC. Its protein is CASSPDRGGSP. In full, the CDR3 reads CASSPDRGGSPLHF.

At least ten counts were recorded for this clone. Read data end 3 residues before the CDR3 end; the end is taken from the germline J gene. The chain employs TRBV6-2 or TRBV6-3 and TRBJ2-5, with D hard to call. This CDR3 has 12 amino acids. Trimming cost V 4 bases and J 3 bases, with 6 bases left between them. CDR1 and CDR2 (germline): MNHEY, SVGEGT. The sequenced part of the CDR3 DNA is TGTGCCAGCAGTTCTACGGAAGAGACC. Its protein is CASSSTEET. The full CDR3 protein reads CASSSTEETQYF.

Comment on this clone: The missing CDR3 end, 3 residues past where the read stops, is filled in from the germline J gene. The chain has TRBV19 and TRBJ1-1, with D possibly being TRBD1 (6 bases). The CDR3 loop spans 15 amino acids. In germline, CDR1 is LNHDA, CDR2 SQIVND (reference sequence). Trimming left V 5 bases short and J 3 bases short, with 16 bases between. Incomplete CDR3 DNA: TGTGCCAGTAGTGGTCGAGGGGGTTCGGACACTGAA. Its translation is CASSGRGGSDTE. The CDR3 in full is CASSGRGGSDTEAFF.

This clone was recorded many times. The CDR3 bases that were read are TGCAGCGTTAACCGACGGGGACAGGGGATTTACGAG. Residues: CSVNRRGQGIYE. In full, the CDR3 reads CSVNRRGQGIYEQYF. V usage is TRBV29-1 and J usage is TRBJ2-7; 10 bases line up with TRBD1. With the read ending 3 residues before the CDR3 end, the germline J gene is used to fill in that end. The CDR3 sequence is 15 residues long. CDR1 and CDR2 from the germline V gene are SQVTM and ANQGSEA. The ends lost 5 bases at V and 4 bases at J; junction bases unmatched: 11.

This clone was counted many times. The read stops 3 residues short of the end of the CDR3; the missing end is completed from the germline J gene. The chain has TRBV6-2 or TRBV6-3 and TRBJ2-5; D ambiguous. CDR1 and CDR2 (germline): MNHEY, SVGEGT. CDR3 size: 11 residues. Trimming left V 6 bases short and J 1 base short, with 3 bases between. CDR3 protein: CASSLQETQYF. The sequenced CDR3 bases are TGTGCCAGCAGCCTCCAAGAGACC.

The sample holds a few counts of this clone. The covered CDR3 bases are TGTGCCAGCAGTTCCTCACTAGCGGGGGCACTCGGGGAGACG. Translating gives CASSSSLAGALGET. The whole CDR3 protein is CASSSSLAGALGETQYF. This chain connects TRBV6-2 or TRBV6-3 to TRBJ2-3, with 11 bases that match TRBD2. The read stops 3 residues short of the end of the CDR3; the missing end is completed from the germline J gene. The CDR3 is 17 residues long. Germline lookup yields CDR1 MNHEY and CDR2 SVGEGT.

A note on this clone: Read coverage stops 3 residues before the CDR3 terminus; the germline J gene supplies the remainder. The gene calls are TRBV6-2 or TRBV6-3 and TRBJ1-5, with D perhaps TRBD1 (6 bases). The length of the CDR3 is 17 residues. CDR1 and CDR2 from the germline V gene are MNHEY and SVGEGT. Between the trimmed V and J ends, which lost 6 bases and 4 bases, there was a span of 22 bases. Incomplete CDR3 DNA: TGTGCCAGCAGCCAGACGGGGTGGGCAGGGGCAAATCAGCCC. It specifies CASSQTGWAGANQP. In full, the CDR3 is CASSQTGWAGANQPQHF.

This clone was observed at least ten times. CDR3 loop: CASRPSGGLGEQYF. The CDR3 bases that were read are TGTGCCAGCAGGCCTAGCGGGGGACTTGGCGAG. J is TRBJ2-7 and V is TRBV11-2; 10 bases are a match to TRBD2. The read gets to within 3 residues of the CDR3 end, and the germline J gene fills in the rest. This CDR3 region has 14 residues. Germline trimming cut 6 bases from V and 6 bases from J; bases unmatched to any gene: 8. Germline CDR1 reads SGHAT; CDR2 reads FQNNGV.

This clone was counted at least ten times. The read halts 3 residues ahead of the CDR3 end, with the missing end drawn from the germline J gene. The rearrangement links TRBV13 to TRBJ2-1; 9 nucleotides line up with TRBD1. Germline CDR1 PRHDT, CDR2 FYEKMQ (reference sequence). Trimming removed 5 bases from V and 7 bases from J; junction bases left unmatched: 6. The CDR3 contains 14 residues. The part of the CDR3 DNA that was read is TGTGCCAGCAGCCCGGGACAGGGATGGAATGAG. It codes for CASSPGQGWNE. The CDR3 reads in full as CASSPGQGWNEQFF.

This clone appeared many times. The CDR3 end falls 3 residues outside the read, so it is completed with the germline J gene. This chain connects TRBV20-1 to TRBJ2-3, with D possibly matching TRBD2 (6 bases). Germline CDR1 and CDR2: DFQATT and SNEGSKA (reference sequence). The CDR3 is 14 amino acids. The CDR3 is CSITNPGGTDTQYF. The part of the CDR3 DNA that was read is TGCAGCATAACCAACCCCGGGGGAACAGATACG.

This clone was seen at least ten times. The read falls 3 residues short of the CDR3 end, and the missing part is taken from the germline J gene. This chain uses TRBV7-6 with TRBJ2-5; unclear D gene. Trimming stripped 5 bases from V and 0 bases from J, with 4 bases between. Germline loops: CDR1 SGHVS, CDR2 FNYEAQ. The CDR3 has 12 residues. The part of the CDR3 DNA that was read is TGTGCCAGCAGCCTGTACCAAGAGACC. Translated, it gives CASSLYQET. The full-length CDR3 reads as CASSLYQETQYF.

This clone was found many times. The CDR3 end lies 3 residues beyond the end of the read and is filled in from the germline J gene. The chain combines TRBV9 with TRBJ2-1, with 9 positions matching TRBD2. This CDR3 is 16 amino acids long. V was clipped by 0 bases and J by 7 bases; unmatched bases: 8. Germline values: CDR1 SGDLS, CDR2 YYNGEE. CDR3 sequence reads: CASSVGGGGARNEQFF. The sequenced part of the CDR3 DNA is TGTGCCAGCAGCGTAGGGGGCGGGGGGGCCCGGAATGAG.